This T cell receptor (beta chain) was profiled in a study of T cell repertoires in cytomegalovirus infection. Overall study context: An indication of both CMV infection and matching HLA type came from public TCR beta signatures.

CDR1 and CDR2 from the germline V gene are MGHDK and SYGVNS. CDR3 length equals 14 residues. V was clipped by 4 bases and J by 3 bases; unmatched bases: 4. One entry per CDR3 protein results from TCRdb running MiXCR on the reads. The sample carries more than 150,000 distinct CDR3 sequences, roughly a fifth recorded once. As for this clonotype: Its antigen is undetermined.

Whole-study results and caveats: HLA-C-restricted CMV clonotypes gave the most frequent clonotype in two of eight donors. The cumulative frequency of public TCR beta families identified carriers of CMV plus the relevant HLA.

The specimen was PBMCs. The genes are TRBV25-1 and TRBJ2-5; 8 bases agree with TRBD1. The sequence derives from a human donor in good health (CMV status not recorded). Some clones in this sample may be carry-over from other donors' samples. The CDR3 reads CASSVGQGKETQYF. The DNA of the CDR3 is TGTGCCAGCAGTGTCGGACAGGGAAAAGAGACCCAGTACTTC.